The 18 T cell receptor beta chains below all came from one sample that was sequenced in a study of identical twins. From the 5' RACE reads, TCRdb called clonotypes with MiXCR, one entry per CDR3 protein. The repertoire holds 400,000 to 600,000 distinct CDR3 sequences, with about a fifth as singletons. These same data were also listed under a study on yellow fever vaccine responses in identical twins.

The sequenced material came from CD4+ T cells sorted from blood. The receptors originated from a woman aged 18-29 years in good health.

The rearrangement uses TRBV7-9 and TRBJ2-2; 7 positions match TRBD1. This CDR3 is 14 amino acids long. Germline V gene lookup returns CDR1 SEHNR and CDR2 FQNEAQ (reference sequence). J was trimmed by 4 bases and V by 5 bases; bases with no gene match: 4. In nucleotides, the CDR3 is TGTGCCAGCAGCCATCGACAGGGCACCGGGGAGCTGTTTTTT. Amino acid sequence: CASSHRQGTGELFF. The full variable domain, rest sourced from reference TRBV7-9 and TRBJ2-2, is DTGVSQNPRHKITKRGQNVTFRCDPISEHNRLYWYRQTLGQGPEFLTYFQNEAQLEKSRLLSDRFSAERPKGSFSTLEIQRTEQGDSAMYLCASSHRQGTGELFFGEGSRLTVL.

This clonotype was counted between two and nine times. V gene TRBV6-1 combines with J gene TRBJ2-2; D is tentatively TRBD1 or TRBD2 (5 bases each). This CDR3 has 15 amino acids. V was clipped by 5 bases and J by 8 bases, with 18 bases between them. Germline V CDR1 and CDR2: MNHNS, SASEGT. As DNA, the CDR3 is TGTGCCAGCAGTCTCAACCCCTGGGGGTCTGGGGAGCTGTTTTTT. Translation: CASSLNPWGSGELFF.

This clonotype was picked up a small number of times. The chain employs TRBV18 and TRBJ2-2, with D perhaps TRBD1 (6 bases). This CDR3 spans 15 amino acids. In germline, CDR1 is KGHSH, CDR2 LQKENI. Trimming left V 3 bases short and J 1 base short, with 9 bases between. The CDR3 DNA follows: TGTGCCAGCTCACCGCCGACAGGGAACACCGGGGAGCTGTTTTTT. It translates to CASSPPTGNTGELFF.

This clonotype appeared once. The chain joins TRBV7-3 to TRBJ2-4; D remains unclear. The CDR3 loop spans 15 amino acids. The V gene lost 2 bases and the J gene lost 9 bases, with 17 bases spanning the gap. Germline lookup yields CDR1 SGHTA and CDR2 FQGTGA. The CDR3 DNA reads as TGTGCCAGCAGCTTAGGCGGAGCCGGAGACGGCATTCAGTACTTC. Translated: CASSLGGAGDGIQYF.

This sequence joins TRBV29-1 and TRBJ2-7; D might be TRBD2 (5 bases). The germline V and J ends were trimmed by 6 bases and 0 bases, with 15 bases remaining between them. The germline V gene encodes CDR1 SQVTM and CDR2 ANQGSEA. The CDR3 runs 14 residues. CDR3 in amino acids: CSVLRPGISYEQYF. In DNA form, the CDR3 reads TGCAGCGTACTTCGTCCGGGGATCTCCTACGAGCAGTACTTC.

The chain is built from TRBV3-1 and TRBJ2-1, with a tentative D call TRBD1 (6 bases). Germline lookup yields CDR1 LGHDT and CDR2 YNNKEL (reference sequence). The V end was cut by 4 bases, the J end by 5 bases, with 12 bases between. The CDR3 runs to 14 residues. Written as DNA, the CDR3 is TGTGCCAGCAGCCCCCGGGACACCAACAATGAGCAGTTCTTC. It codes for CASSPRDTNNEQFF.

This clonotype occurred a few times. V and J are TRBV4-1 and TRBJ2-7; D not resolved. Germline V gene sequence: CDR1 MGHRA, CDR2 YSYEKL. The CDR3 runs to 11 residues. Trimming pared 2 bases from V and 5 bases from J, leaving 4 bases between. The CDR3, as DNA: TGCGCCAGCAGCCAACGGGACGAGCAGTACTTC. Translated, it gives CASSQRDEQYF.

The V call is TRBV20-1, the J call TRBJ1-1; D might be TRBD1 (6 bases). The length of the CDR3 is 16 residues. V gave up 0 bases and J gave up 2 bases, with 16 bases separating them. CDR1 is DFQATT, CDR2 SNEGSKA, per germline (reference sequence). In DNA form, the CDR3 reads TGCAGTGCTAGAGATCCGCTGGGGGCTATAAACACTGAAGCTTTCTTT. Amino acid sequence: CSARDPLGAINTEAFF.

The genes are TRBV10-3 and TRBJ1-4; D not certain. The V gene lost 5 bases and the J gene lost 7 bases, with 8 bases spanning the gap. CDR3 length: 12 residues. The germline CDR1 and CDR2 sequences are ENHRY and SYGVKD. This chain's CDR3 is CAISSGSEKLFF. The CDR3 nucleotides read TGTGCCATCAGTTCCGGCAGTGAAAAACTGTTTTTT.

The V gene is TRBV7-9, the J gene TRBJ2-3, with TRBD2 matching over 10 bases. The germline gives CDR1 SEHNR, CDR2 FQNEAQ (reference sequence). The V and J ends lost 8 bases and 0 bases, in that order; junction bases with no gene match: 8. This CDR3 comprises 16 residues. Written as DNA, the CDR3 is TGTGCCAGCCGCATAGCGGGGGGCGGTAGCACAGATACGCAGTATTTT. Its protein product is CASRIAGGGSTDTQYF.

This clonotype was detected only a few times. V and J are TRBV5-1 and TRBJ2-5; 8 bases map to TRBD2. The CDR3 is 15 residues long. Unmatched junction bases numbered 8, after V lost 4 bases and J lost 3 bases. The germline CDR1 and CDR2 sequences are SGHRS and YFSETQ. CDR3 sequence: CASSVAGTREETQYF. The CDR3 bases are TGCGCCAGCAGCGTAGCCGGGACTAGGGAAGAGACCCAGTACTTC. The full variable domain, its missing parts supplied by reference TRBV5-1 and TRBJ2-5, is KAGVTQTPRYLIKTRGQQVTLSCSPISGHRSVSWYQQTPGQGLQFLFEYFSETQRNKGNFPGRFSGRQFSNSRSEMNVSTLELGDSALYLCASSVAGTREETQYFGPGTRLLVL.

The chain links TRBV7-2 to TRBJ2-1; 12 bases are shared with TRBD2. CDR1 SGHTA and CDR2 FQGNSA come from the germline V gene. The V gene end was trimmed by 2 bases and the J gene end by 9 bases; junction bases not matched to a gene: 5. The CDR3 spans 15 residues. The CDR3 spells CASSLLAGGSGEQFF. CDR3 coding DNA: TGTGCCAGCAGCTTACTAGCGGGGGGGTCTGGTGAGCAGTTCTTC. The complete variable domain, with remaining parts taken from reference TRBV7-2 and TRBJ2-1, reads GAGVSQSPSNKVTEKGKDVELRCDPISGHTALYWYRQSLGQGLEFLIYFQGNSAPDKSGLPSDRFSAERTGGSVSTLTIQRTQQEDSAVYLCASSLLAGGSGEQFFGPGTRLTVL.

The chain employs TRBV5-1 and TRBJ1-6; D is unclear. Germline loops: CDR1 SGHRS, CDR2 YFSETQ. The CDR3 runs 14 residues. The V and J ends lost 1 base and 10 bases respectively, with 12 bases between them. CDR3 loop: CASSLQQMDSPLHF. CDR3 nucleotides: TGCGCCAGCAGCTTGCAACAGATGGACTCACCCCTCCACTTT.

This clonotype was counted between two and nine times. The chain joins TRBV27 to TRBJ2-6, with 7 bases aligning to TRBD1. From germline, CDR1 is MNHEY and CDR2 SMNVEV (reference sequence). V was pared by 3 bases and J by 0 bases, with 11 bases of the junction left unmatched. The CDR3 sequence is 19 residues long. The CDR3 is CASSFRGQVLFSGANVLTF. Written as DNA, the CDR3 is TGTGCCAGCAGTTTCCGAGGACAGGTTCTTTTCTCTGGGGCCAACGTCCTGACTTTC. Variable domain in full (rest from reference TRBV27 and TRBJ2-6): EAQVTQNPRYLITVTGKKLTVTCSQNMNHEYMSWYRQDPGLGLRQIYYSMNVEVTDKGDVPEGYKVSRKEKRNFPLILESPSPNQTSLYFCASSFRGQVLFSGANVLTFGAGSRLTVL.

This clonotype was seen only a few times. The V call is TRBV27, the J call TRBJ2-5; 14 nucleotides line up with TRBD2. The germline V gene encodes CDR1 MNHEY and CDR2 SMNVEV (reference sequence). The CDR3 length is 19 residues. The ends lost 5 bases at V and 0 bases at J; junction bases unmatched: 11. The CDR3 protein is CASSPRGTSGSVYQETQYF. For the CDR3, the DNA is TGTGCCAGCAGTCCTAGGGGGACTAGCGGGAGTGTATACCAAGAGACCCAGTACTTC.

This clonotype was counted only a few times. The chain is built from TRBV11-3 and TRBJ2-1; possibly TRBD2 for D (5 bases). The CDR3 covers 15 residues. Trimming shortened V by 0 bases and J by 5 bases, and 11 bases separated the two germline ends. Germline assignment: CDR1 SGHNT and CDR2 YENEEA. The CDR3 DNA reads TGTGCCAGCAGCTTAGAGGACTGGGGAAACAATGAGCAGTTCTTC. Protein sequence: CASSLEDWGNNEQFF.

In this sample, this clonotype turned up many times. The rearrangement uses TRBV28 and TRBJ2-1, with 7 bases fitting TRBD1. Germline CDR1 reads MDHEN; CDR2 reads SYDVKM. V lost 6 bases, J lost 4 bases, and 6 bases stayed unmatched. The CDR3 is 14 residues long. The CDR3 DNA is TGTGCCAGCAGCTCCGAGGACAGGTACAATGAGCAGTTCTTC. It encodes CASSSEDRYNEQFF.

The chain combines TRBV19 with TRBJ2-2; maybe TRBD2 (6 bases). Germline-derived CDR1 and CDR2 are LNHDA and SQIVND (reference sequence). The CDR3 loop spans 14 amino acids. The V end lost 8 bases, the J end lost 4 bases, and 14 bases lay between the germline ends. CDR3 sequence reads: CASALLGGTGELFF. In nucleotides, the CDR3 is TGTGCCAGTGCTCTGCTGGGGGGCACCGGGGAGCTGTTTTTT.